Given below is one T cell receptor beta chain in context. Its matching antigen is unknown. RNA extraction was followed by reverse transcription into cDNA, which acted as the sequencing template. Generated by immunoSEQ multiplex PCR, the TCRdb table keeps only in-frame clones and is missing some. Here the sample spans more than 95,000 clones, about nine tenths being singletons. Treatment: oral pan-JAK inhibitor, 5-10 mg twice daily. The data stem from a study of CD8+ T cells in alopecia areata. General observations from the study: The presence of one nonresponder keeps the tie between baseline CD8+ expansion and response uncertain.

CDR1 is MNHEY, CDR2 SMNVEV, per germline (reference sequence). Trimming took 5 bases from V and 9 from J, leaving 26 bases between them. This CDR3 has 17 amino acids. The genes are TRBV27 and TRBJ2-4; weak D call: TRBD1 (5 bases). The TCR originated in a human donor with alopecia areata. This sample comprised CD8+ T cells sorted from blood, obtained around week 34, from a patient treated with tofacitinib. Here the CDR3 DNA reads TGTGCCAGCAGTGGCGGCCAGGTATGGGGCCAAACTGGCATTCAGTACTTC. Translated: CASSGGQVWGQTGIQYF.